Shown below are 18 T cell receptor beta chains from a single sample sequenced in a study of siplizumab effects on memory and regulatory T cells. Sequenced by immunoSEQ multiplex PCR; TCRdb stores in-frame clones only, minus some. The profile shows 100,000 or so clones, around 94% of them singletons. Sequenced: Tregs sorted from blood. The receptors here all came from a human donor in good health.

V usage is TRBV6-6 and J usage is TRBJ2-1; possible D gene TRBD1, 6 bases. CDR1 and CDR2 (germline): MNHNY, SVGAGI (reference sequence). The CDR3 has 15 amino acids. V shed 6 bases and J shed 0 bases, with 12 bases lying between them. CDR3 sequence (DNA): TGTGCCAGCAGCCTTCGACAGGTCTCCTACAATGAGCAGTTCTTC. This translates into CASSLRQVSYNEQFF.

The chain carries TRBV14 and TRBJ2-7; the D is unclear. The CDR3 consists of 13 residues. CDR1 is SGHDN and CDR2 is FVKESK in the germline V gene. V gave up 3 bases and J gave up 3 bases, with 9 bases separating them. CDR3 region: CASSHSPLYEQYF. The CDR3 coding sequence is TGTGCCAGCAGCCATAGCCCCCTCTACGAGCAGTACTTC.

CDR3 loop: CASRWEPLAKNIQYF. CDR3 sequence (DNA): TGCGCCAGCAGGTGGGAACCACTAGCCAAAAACATTCAGTACTTC. The rearrangement uses TRBV5-1 and TRBJ2-4; D ambiguous. Germline V gives CDR1 SGHRS, CDR2 YFSETQ. This CDR3 comprises 15 residues. Deletions cut 5 bases from V and 0 bases from J, with 12 bases between.

The chain carries TRBV5-1 and TRBJ2-5; 7 positions match TRBD1. CDR3 length: 13 amino acids. Germline CDR1 is SGHRS and CDR2 is YFSETQ. The junction had 5 bases not matched to a gene; V was cut back by 4 bases and J by 5 bases. As DNA, the CDR3 is TGCGCCAGCAGCAAGGGGGCCGGGGAGACCCAGTACTTC. Its protein product is CASSKGAGETQYF.

This clone was recorded only once. The V and J genes are TRBV18 and TRBJ2-1; the D is unclear. From germline, CDR1 is KGHSH and CDR2 LQKENI. V was pared by 1 base and J by 0 bases, with 7 bases between. The CDR3 runs to 15 residues. As DNA, the CDR3 is TGTGCCAGCTCACCACTAGATAGCTCCTACAATGAGCAGTTCTTC. Translated, it gives CASSPLDSSYNEQFF.

The V and J genes are TRBV30 and TRBJ1-2, with TRBD1 matching 7 bases. The CDR3 extends over 15 amino acids. CDR1 GTSNPN and CDR2 SVGIG come from the germline V gene (reference sequence). V lost 8 bases, J lost 7 bases, and 19 bases stayed unmatched. The CDR3 nucleotides are TGTGCCGGTACTGGGACAGCCCTTTCCTTTCGTGGCTACACCTTC. Translating gives CAGTGTALSFRGYTF.

The chain has TRBV7-6 and TRBJ1-5; no firm D call. With 1 base removed from V and 9 bases from J, the gap between germline ends came to 10 bases. Germline lookup yields CDR1 SGHVS and CDR2 FNYEAQ. The CDR3 runs to 13 residues. For the CDR3, the DNA is TGTGCCAGCAGCTTAGGGATGGTGGGGCCCCAGCATTTT. Its translation: CASSLGMVGPQHF.

The CDR3 sequence is CASRGIDTGGSYEQYF. The CDR3 region has the DNA TGTGCCAGTAGGGGGATAGATACAGGTGGTTCCTACGAGCAGTACTTC. The rearrangement joins TRBV19 to TRBJ2-7; D may be TRBD1 (5 bases). CDR3 length: 16 amino acids. Per germline, CDR1 LNHDA and CDR2 SQIVND (reference sequence). Trimming pared 6 bases from V and 1 base from J, leaving 19 bases between.

V is TRBV7-8 and J is TRBJ1-5; D is unresolved. Trimming removed 1 base from V and 5 bases from J, with 12 bases in between. The CDR3 sequence is 15 residues long. Per the germline V gene, CDR1 is SGHVS and CDR2 is FQNEAQ. The CDR3 bases are TGTGCCAGCAGCTTAGGGGGTTCGGGGTATCAGCCCCAGCATTTT. Residues: CASSLGGSGYQPQHF.

The V gene is TRBV7-9, the J gene TRBJ1-3; unclear D gene. The length of the CDR3 is 14 residues. Between the trimmed V and J ends, which lost 2 bases and 7 bases, there was a span of 12 bases. CDR1 is SEHNR and CDR2 is FQNEAQ in the germline V gene (reference sequence). The CDR3 sequence: CASSLSSVWNTIYF. The CDR3 DNA sequence: TGTGCCAGCAGCTTATCTTCGGTGTGGAACACCATATATTTT. The full variable domain, in which reference TRBV7-9 and TRBJ1-3 provide the parts outside the CDR3, is DTGVSQNPRHKITKRGQNVTFRCDPISEHNRLYWYRQTLGQGPEFLTYFQNEAQLEKSRLLSDRFSAERPKGSFSTLEIQRTEQGDSAMYLCASSLSSVWNTIYFGEGSWLTVV.

This clone was seen a handful of times. V and J are TRBV27 and TRBJ2-7, with D tentatively TRBD1 (6 bases). Deletions cut 6 bases from V and 2 bases from J, with 14 bases between. Germline V CDR1 and CDR2: MNHEY, SMNVEV (reference sequence). The CDR3 extends over 14 amino acids. The CDR3 loop is CASRSGTTTYEQYF. In DNA, the CDR3 is TGTGCCAGCAGATCCGGGACAACTACCTACGAGCAGTACTTC.

V gene TRBV27 combines with J gene TRBJ2-1, with a tentative D call TRBD2 (6 bases). Germline values: CDR1 MNHEY, CDR2 SMNVEV (reference sequence). The CDR3 consists of 15 residues. Trimming removed 4 bases at V and 6 bases at J, with 16 bases between. CDR3 residues: CASSYRTTPANEQFF. CDR3 coding DNA: TGTGCCAGCAGTTACAGGACTACGCCTGCCAATGAGCAGTTCTTC.

The rearrangement links TRBV5-1 to TRBJ1-1, with D possibly matching TRBD1 (6 bases). Trimming took off 0 bases at V and 0 bases at J, with 15 bases between the two ends. From germline, CDR1 is SGHRS and CDR2 YFSETQ. The CDR3 totals 17 residues. In DNA, the CDR3 is TGCGCCAGCAGCTTGGTGGCGGGGGGCATCCTGAACACTGAAGCTTTCTTT. Its protein is CASSLVAGGILNTEAFF.

The chain uses TRBV28 and TRBJ2-5, with TRBD2 identical over 13 bases. V lost 3 bases to trimming and J lost 4 bases; unmatched junction nucleotides: 8. This CDR3 has 17 residues. Germline V gene data show CDR1 as MDHEN and CDR2 as SYDVKM. The CDR3: CASSLRTSGRVRETQYF. DNA for the CDR3: TGTGCCAGCAGTTTGAGGACTAGCGGGAGAGTAAGAGAGACCCAGTACTTC.

This chain connects TRBV11-3 to TRBJ2-2, with TRBD2 as a possible D gene (5 bases). The CDR3 spans 14 residues. Trimming removed 0 bases at V and 7 bases at J, with 9 bases between. Germline assignment: CDR1 SGHNT and CDR2 YENEEA. The CDR3 DNA reads as TGTGCCAGCAGCTTAGACGGGATCGGCGGGGAGCTGTTTTTT. Amino acids: CASSLDGIGGELFF.

The gene calls are TRBV2 and TRBJ2-1, with 10 positions matching TRBD1. This CDR3 contains 17 residues. Germline CDR1 SNHLY, CDR2 FYNNEI. Unmatched junction bases numbered 19, after V lost 8 bases and J lost 9 bases. The chain's CDR3 is CASSSQRPGQGGGEQFF. The CDR3 DNA reads as TGTGCCAGCTCATCCCAGCGACCCGGACAGGGGGGAGGTGAGCAGTTCTTC.

The rearrangement links TRBV30 to TRBJ1-2; the D gene is possibly TRBD1 (6 bases). V dropped 5 bases and J dropped 4 bases, with 11 bases sitting between them. The V gene's germline CDR1 is GTSNPN and CDR2 SVGIG (reference sequence). The CDR3 has 12 amino acids. CDR3 DNA: TGTGCCTGGGGGACACCATCCTATGGCTACACCTTC. Protein product: CAWGTPSYGYTF. Variable domain in full (rest from reference TRBV30 and TRBJ1-2): SQTIHQWPATLVQPVGSPLSLECTVEGTSNPNLYWYRQAAGRGLQLLFYSVGIGQISSEVPQNLSASRPQDRQFILSSKKLLLSDSGFYLCAWGTPSYGYTFGSGTRLTVV.

The V call is TRBV28, the J call TRBJ2-7, with 9 bases fitting TRBD2. CDR3 length: 16 amino acids. Germline V gene lookup returns CDR1 MDHEN and CDR2 SYDVKM. V shed 5 bases, J shed 7 bases, and the junction held 15 bases outside the gene matches. CDR3 bases: TGTGCCAGCAGTAAGGCACGCGGGAGGGCCCCCCGTGAGCAGTACTTC. Translating gives CASSKARGRAPREQYF.